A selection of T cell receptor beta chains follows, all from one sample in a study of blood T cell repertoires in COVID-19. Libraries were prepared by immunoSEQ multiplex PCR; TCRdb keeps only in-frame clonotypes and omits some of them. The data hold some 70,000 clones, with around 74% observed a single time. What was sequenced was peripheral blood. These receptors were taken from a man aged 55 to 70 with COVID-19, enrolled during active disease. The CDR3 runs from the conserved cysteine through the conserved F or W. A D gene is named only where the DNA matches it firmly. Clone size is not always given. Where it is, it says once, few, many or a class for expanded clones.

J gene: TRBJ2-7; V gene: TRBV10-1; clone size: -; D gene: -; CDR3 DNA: TGCGCCAGCAGTGACCTAACGGGCGAGCAGTACTTC; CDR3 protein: CASSDLTGEQYF
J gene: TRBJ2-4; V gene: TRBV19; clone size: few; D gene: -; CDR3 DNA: TGTGCCAGGCCCAGTAAAAACATTCAGTACTTC; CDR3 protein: CARPSKNIQYF
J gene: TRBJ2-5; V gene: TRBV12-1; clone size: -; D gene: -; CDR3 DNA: TGTGCCAGCAGCTCCGGGACAGGGAGTCCAGAGACCCAGTACTTC; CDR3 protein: CASSSGTGSPETQYF
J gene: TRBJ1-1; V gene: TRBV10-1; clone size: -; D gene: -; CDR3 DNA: TGCGCCAGCAGTCCCGGACTATTCGAGCGAGCTTTCTTT; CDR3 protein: CASSPGLFERAFF
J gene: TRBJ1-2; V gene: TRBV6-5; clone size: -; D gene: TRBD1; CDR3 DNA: TGTGCCAGCAGTTACAAGACAGGGGACGGCTACACCTTC; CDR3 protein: CASSYKTGDGYTF
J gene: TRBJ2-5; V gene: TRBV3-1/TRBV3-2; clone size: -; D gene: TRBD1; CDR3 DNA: TGTGCCAGCAGCCCTGGACAGGGAACTCTACAAGAGACCCAGTACTTC; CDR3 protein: CASSPGQGTLQETQYF
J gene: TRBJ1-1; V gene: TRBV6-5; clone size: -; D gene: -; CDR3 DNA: TGTGCCAGCAGTTACTGGCGGGAAAACACTGAAGCTTTCTTT; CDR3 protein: CASSYWRENTEAFF
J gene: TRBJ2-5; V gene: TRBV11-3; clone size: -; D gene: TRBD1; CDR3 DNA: TGTGCCAGCAGCTTAGTCCCGACAGGGTTGGAGACCCAGTACTTC; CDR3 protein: CASSLVPTGLETQYF
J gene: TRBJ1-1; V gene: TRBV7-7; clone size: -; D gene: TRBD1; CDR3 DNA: TGTGCCAGCAGCTTACCGGAGGACAGGGAGGGGAGCACTGAAGCTTTCTTT; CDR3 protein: CASSLPEDREGSTEAFF
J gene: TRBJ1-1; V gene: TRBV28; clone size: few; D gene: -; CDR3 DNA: TGTGCCAGCAGTTTAAGAGTGAACACTGAAGCTTTCTTT; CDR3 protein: CASSLRVNTEAFF
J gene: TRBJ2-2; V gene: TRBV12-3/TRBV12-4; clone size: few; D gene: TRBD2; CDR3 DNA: TGTGCCAGCAGTTGGACTAGCCGCGGGGAGCTGTTTTTT; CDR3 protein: CASSWTSRGELFF
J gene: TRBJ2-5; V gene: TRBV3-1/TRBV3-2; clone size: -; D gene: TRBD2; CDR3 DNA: TGTGCCAGCACCCACCGGGAGCGGGGGGCCCAAGAGACCCAGTACTTC; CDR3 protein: CASTHRERGAQETQYF
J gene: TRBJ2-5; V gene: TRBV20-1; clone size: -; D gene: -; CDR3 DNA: TGCAGTGCTACTAGGGGGGAGACCCAGTACTTC; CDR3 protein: CSATRGETQYF
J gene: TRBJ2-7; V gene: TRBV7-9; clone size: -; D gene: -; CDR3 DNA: TGTGCCAGCAGCTGGGACACCCCATACGAGCAGTACTTC; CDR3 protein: CASSWDTPYEQYF
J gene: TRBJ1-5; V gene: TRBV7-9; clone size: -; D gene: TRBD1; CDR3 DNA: TGTGCCAGCAGCCCAGGGACAGGAGGACAGCCCCAGCATTTT; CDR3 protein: CASSPGTGGQPQHF
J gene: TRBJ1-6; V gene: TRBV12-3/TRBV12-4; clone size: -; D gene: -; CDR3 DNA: TGTGCCAGCAGTTATGGGAGTAATTCACCCCTCCACTTT; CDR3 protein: CASSYGSNSPLHF
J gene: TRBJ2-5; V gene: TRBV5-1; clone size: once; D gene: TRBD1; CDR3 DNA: TGCGCCAGCAGCACCGGGACAGGGGAGACCCAGTACTTC; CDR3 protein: CASSTGTGETQYF
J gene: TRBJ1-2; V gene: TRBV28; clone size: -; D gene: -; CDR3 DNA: TGTGCCAGCAGCCCTAAGGGGTTCGATGGCTACACCTTC; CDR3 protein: CASSPKGFDGYTF
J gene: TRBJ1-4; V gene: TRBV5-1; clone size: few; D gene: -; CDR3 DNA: TGCGCCAGCAGCTACTTGGACAGAAATGAAAAACTGTTTTTT; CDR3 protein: CASSYLDRNEKLFF
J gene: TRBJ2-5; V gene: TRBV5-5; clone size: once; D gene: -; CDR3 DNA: TGTGCCAGCAGGGCTCCCGAGACTCGTCCAGAGACCCAGTACTTC; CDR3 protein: CASRAPETRPETQYF
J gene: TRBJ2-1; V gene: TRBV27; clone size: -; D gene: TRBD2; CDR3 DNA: TGTGCCAGCAGTGTGGGGACTAGCGGGAGTGGTGAGCAGTTCTTC; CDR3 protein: CASSVGTSGSGEQFF
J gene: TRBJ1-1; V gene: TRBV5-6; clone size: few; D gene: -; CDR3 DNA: TGTGCCAGCAGCTTGGAAGCAGGGTCTGAAGCTTTCTTT; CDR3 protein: CASSLEAGSEAFF
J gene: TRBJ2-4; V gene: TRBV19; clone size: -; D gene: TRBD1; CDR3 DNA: TGTGCCAGTAGTATCCGGCCGGGACAGGGGGGCAAAAACATTCAGTACTTC; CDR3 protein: CASSIRPGQGGKNIQYF
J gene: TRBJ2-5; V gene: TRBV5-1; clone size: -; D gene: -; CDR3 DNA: TGCGCCAGCAGCTTGGAACAGCAAGAGACCCAGTACTTC; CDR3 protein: CASSLEQQETQYF
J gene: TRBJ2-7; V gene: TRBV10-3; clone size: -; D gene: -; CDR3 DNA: TGTGCCATCTCTGGGCCTACCTACGAGCAGTACTTC; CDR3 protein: CAISGPTYEQYF
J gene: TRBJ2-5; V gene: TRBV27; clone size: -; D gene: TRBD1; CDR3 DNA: TGTGCCAGCAGTTTAAGGGGGCGGGCAGAGCAAGAGACCCAGTACTTC; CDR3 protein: CASSLRGRAEQETQYF
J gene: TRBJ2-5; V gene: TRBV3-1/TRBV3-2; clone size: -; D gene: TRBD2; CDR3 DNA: TGTGCCAGCAGCCAAGAGAGTCGGGGGGGCCGGGTGGCCCAGTACTTC; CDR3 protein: CASSQESRGGRVAQYF
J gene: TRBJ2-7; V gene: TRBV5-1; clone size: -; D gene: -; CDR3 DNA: TGCGCCAGCAGCTTGGGAGCGGGCTCCTACGAGCAGTACTTC; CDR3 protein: CASSLGAGSYEQYF
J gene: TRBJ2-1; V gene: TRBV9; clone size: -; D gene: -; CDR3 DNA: TGTGCCAGCAGCCTGGGGAATAGGCAGGGTTCTTTGGTGAATGAGCAGTTCTTC; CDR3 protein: CASSLGNRQGSLVNEQFF
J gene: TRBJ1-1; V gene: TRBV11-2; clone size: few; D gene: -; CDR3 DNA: TGTGCCAGCAGCTTATCTTGGGCCGGTGAAGCTTTCTTT; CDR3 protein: CASSLSWAGEAFF
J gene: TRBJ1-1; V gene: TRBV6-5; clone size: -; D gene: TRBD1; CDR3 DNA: TGTGCCAGCAGGTCCGGGACAGGGATGGACACTGAAGCTTTCTTT; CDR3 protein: CASRSGTGMDTEAFF
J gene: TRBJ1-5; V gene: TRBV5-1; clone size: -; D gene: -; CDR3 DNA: TGCGCCAGCAGCTTTGGGGCAGGGCAGCAGCCCCAGCATTTT; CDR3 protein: CASSFGAGQQPQHF
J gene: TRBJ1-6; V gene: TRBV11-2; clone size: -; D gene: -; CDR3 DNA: TGTGCCAGCAGCAGGGCGGGTAATAATTCACCCCTCCACTTT; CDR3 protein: CASSRAGNNSPLHF
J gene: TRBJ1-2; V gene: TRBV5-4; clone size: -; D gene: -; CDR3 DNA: TGTGCCTGCGGGGGGTCCAACTATGGCTACACCTTC; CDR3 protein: CACGGSNYGYTF
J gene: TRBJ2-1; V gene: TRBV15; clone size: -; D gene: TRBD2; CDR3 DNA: TGTGCCACCAGCAGAGATCAATTAGCGGGACCCTACAATGAGCAGTTCTTC; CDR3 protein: CATSRDQLAGPYNEQFF
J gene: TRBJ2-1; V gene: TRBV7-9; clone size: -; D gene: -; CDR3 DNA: TGTGCCAGCAGCGTCGATGAGCAGTTCTTC; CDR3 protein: CASSVDEQFF
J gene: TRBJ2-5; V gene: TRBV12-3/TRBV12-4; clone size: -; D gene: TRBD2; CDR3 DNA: TGTGCCAGCACCGGGGGGGCGGGGGAGACCCAGTACTTC; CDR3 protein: CASTGGAGETQYF
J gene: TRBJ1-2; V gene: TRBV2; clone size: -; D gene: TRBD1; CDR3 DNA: TGTGCCAGCAGTCGCTTACAGGGGGATGGCTACACCTTC; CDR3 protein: CASSRLQGDGYTF
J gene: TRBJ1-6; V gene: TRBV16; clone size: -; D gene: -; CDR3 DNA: TGTGCCAGCAGCCAAAACCTCCAGGTGAATTCACCCCTCCACTTT; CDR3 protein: CASSQNLQVNSPLHF
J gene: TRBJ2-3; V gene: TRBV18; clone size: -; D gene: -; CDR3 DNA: TGTGCCAGCTCACTCAGGGCAGATACGCAGTATTTT; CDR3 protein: CASSLRADTQYF
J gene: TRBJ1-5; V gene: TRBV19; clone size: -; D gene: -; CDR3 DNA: TGTGCCAGTAGTATCGTCCAGGGGTTGGACGATCAGCCCCAGCATTTT; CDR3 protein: CASSIVQGLDDQPQHF
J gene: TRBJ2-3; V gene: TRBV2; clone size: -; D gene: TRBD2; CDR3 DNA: TGTGCCAGTAGAAGGACTAGCGGGGATCCAACAGATACGCAGTATTTT; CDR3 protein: CASRRTSGDPTDTQYF
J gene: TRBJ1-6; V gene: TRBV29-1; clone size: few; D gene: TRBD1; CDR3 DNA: TGCAGCGTCTCTGAGGGACAGAAGGATTCACCCCTCCACTTT; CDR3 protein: CSVSEGQKDSPLHF
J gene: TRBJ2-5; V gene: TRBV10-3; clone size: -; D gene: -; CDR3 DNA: TGTGCCATTCGGGACTCCCAAGAGACCCAGTACTTC; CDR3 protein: CAIRDSQETQYF
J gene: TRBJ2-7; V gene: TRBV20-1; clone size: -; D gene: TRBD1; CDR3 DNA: TGCAGTGCTGGGGGGCGGGACAGGCCAAACTTC; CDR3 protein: CSAGGRDRPNF
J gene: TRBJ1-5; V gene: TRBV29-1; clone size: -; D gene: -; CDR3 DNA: TGCAGCGTCCGATCAGAACAGGATCGGCCCCAGCATTTT; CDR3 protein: CSVRSEQDRPQHF
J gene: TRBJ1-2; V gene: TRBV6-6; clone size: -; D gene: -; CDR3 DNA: TGTGCCAGCAGTCCCCGACACGACTATGGCTACACCTTC; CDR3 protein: CASSPRHDYGYTF
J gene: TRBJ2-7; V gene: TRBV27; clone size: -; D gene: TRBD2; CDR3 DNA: TGTGCCAGCAGTCCCCTAGCGGGGGACGAGCAGTACTTC; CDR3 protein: CASSPLAGDEQYF
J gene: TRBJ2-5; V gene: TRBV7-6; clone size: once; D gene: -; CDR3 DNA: TGTGCCAGCAGCTTAAGTCCAGGGGAGACCCAGTACTTC; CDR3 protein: CASSLSPGETQYF
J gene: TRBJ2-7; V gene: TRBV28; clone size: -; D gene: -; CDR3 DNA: TGTGCCAGCAGTTTAGTCTCGGGAAGAGAGCAGTACTTC; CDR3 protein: CASSLVSGREQYF
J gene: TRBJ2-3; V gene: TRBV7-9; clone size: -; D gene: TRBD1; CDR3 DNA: TGTGCCAGCAGACAAAGAGGGGACAGGCCGGCGGATACGCAGTATTTT; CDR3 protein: CASRQRGDRPADTQYF
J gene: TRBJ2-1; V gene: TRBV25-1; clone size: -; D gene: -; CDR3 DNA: TGTGCCAGCAGCGTTGGTCTTCGGGGACTGACCTTAGGAGAGCAGTTCTTC; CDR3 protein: CASSVGLRGLTLGEQFF
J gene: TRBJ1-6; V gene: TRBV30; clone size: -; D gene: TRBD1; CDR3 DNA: TGTGCCTGGACCGTAGACAGGGTCGATAATTCACCCCTCCACTTT; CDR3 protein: CAWTVDRVDNSPLHF
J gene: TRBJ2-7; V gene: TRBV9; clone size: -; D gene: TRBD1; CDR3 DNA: TGTGCCAGCAGCGTAGGGGACAGCTTCTCCTACGAGCAGTACTTC; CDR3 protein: CASSVGDSFSYEQYF
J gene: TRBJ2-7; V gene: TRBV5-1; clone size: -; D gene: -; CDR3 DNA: TGCGCCAGCAGCTTGGGGACTGGCCCTGGGGAGCAGTACTTC; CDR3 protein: CASSLGTGPGEQYF
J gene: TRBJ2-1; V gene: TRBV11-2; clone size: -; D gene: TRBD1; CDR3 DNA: TGTGCCAGCAGACCACAGGGGGCCGGCAATGAGCAGTTCTTC; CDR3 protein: CASRPQGAGNEQFF
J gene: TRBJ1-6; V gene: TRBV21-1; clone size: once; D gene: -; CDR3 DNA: TGTGCCAGCAGCGTTGAGAGACAGGCCGCCCTCCACTTT; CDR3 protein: CASSVERQAALHF
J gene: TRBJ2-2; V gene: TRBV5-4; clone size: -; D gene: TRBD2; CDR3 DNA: TGTGCCAGCAGCTCACTAGCGGGGGGGCAAACCGGGGAGCTGTTTTTT; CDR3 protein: CASSSLAGGQTGELFF